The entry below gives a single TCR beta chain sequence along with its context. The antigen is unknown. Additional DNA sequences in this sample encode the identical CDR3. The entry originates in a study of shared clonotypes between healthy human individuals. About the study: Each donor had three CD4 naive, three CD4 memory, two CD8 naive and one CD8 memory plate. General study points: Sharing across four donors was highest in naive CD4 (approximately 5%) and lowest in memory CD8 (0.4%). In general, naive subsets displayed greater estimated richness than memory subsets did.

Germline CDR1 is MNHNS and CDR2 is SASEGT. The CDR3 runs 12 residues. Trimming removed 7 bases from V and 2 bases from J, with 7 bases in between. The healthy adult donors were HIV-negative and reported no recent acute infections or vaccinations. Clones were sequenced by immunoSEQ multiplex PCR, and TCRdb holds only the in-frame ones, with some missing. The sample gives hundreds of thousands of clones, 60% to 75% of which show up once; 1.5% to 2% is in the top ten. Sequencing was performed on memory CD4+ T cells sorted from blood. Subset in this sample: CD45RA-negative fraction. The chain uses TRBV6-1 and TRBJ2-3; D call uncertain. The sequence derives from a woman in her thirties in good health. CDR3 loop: CASKDSTDTQYF. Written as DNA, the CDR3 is TGTGCCAGCAAGGATTCCACAGATACGCAGTATTTT.